The present entry profiles one TCR beta chain with its context. These data come from a study of blood T cell repertoires in COVID-19. Repertoires were generated with immunoSEQ multiplex PCR, while TCRdb's copy carries only in-frame clones and drops some. This table holds roughly 100,000 clones, approximately 91% found once. The CDR3 length is 14 residues. The germline V gene has CDR1 SGDLS and CDR2 YYNGEE. Trimming left V 0 bases short and J 5 bases short, with 11 bases between. This receptor was taken from a human donor with active COVID-19. The donor label of this sample is uncertain. V usage is TRBV9 and J usage is TRBJ1-2; a possible D gene is TRBD1 (5 bases). The sample was peripheral blood. The CDR3 coding sequence is TGTGCCAGCAGCGTAGCCCCGACAGAATATGGCTACACCTTC. Translated: CASSVAPTEYGYTF. Together with reference TRBV9 and TRBJ1-2, the CDR3 gives the full variable domain: DSGVTQTPKHLITATGQRVTLRCSPRSGDLSVYWYQQSLDQGLQFLIQYYNGEERAKGNILERFSAQQFPDLHSELNLSSLELGDSALYFCASSVAPTEYGYTFGSGTRLTVV.